The next 24 T cell receptor beta chains were all read from a single sample in a study of shared T cell receptors in the human thymus. The table came from immunoSEQ multiplex PCR; TCRdb's copy has only in-frame clones and leaves some out. The table has hundreds of thousands of clones, 70% to 90% seen once; the top ten hold roughly 0.0094%. These data were also reused for a study on human thymus T cells.

The sequenced sample consisted of thymocytes. These receptors were collected from a boy in the first two years of life with a congenital heart defect.

This clone has only a few counts. The chain is built from TRBV5-1 and TRBJ1-2; 7 bases are a match to TRBD1. The germline gives CDR1 SGHRS, CDR2 YFSETQ. V lost 2 bases to trimming and J lost 7 bases; unmatched junction nucleotides: 8. CDR3 length: 14 amino acids. The CDR3 bases are TGCGCCAGCAGCTTAACCAGGGGGACGGGTGGCTACACCTTC. Its translation: CASSLTRGTGGYTF.

V and J are TRBV9 and TRBJ2-1; D gene ambiguous. Trimming removed 9 bases at V and 15 bases at J, with 16 bases between. CDR1 SGDLS and CDR2 YYNGEE come from the germline V gene. The CDR3 is 10 amino acids. The CDR3 here is CATSPSGGFF. The CDR3 nucleotides are TGTGCCACCTCACCTTCTGGCGGGTTCTTC.

J is TRBJ2-2 and V is TRBV6-1, with D unresolved. Trimming cost V 6 bases and J 1 base, with 9 bases left between them. Germline CDR1 reads MNHNS; CDR2 reads SASEGT. This CDR3 comprises 14 residues. Here the CDR3 reads CASSPQWNTGELFF. CDR3 DNA: TGTGCCAGCAGCCCACAGTGGAACACCGGGGAGCTGTTTTTT.

This clone was seen a single time. This chain joins TRBV15 and TRBJ1-2; TRBD1 agrees at 7 bases. CDR3 length equals 17 residues. Looked up from germline, CDR1 is LNHNV and CDR2 is YYDKDF (reference sequence). The V and J ends lost 0 bases and 3 bases, in that order; junction bases with no gene match: 10. CDR3 coding DNA: TGTGCCACCAGCAGAGATCCCAACAGGGGCAAAGACTATGGCTACACCTTC. It is translated as CATSRDPNRGKDYGYTF.

The chain joins TRBV7-9 to TRBJ2-7; 13 bases line up with TRBD2. Trimming took 4 bases from V and 6 from J; bases not matched to a gene: 6. CDR1 is SEHNR, CDR2 FQNEAQ, per germline (reference sequence). The CDR3 length is 15 residues. The CDR3 loop is CASSSPGLAGIEQYF. The CDR3 DNA is TGTGCCAGCAGCTCTCCGGGACTAGCGGGGATCGAGCAGTACTTC. The variable domain in full, with the rest retrieved from reference TRBV7-9 and TRBJ2-7, is DTGVSQNPRHKITKRGQNVTFRCDPISEHNRLYWYRQTLGQGPEFLTYFQNEAQLEKSRLLSDRFSAERPKGSFSTLEIQRTEQGDSAMYLCASSSPGLAGIEQYFGPGTRLTVT.

This chain uses TRBV4-3 with TRBJ2-7; the D gene is possibly TRBD1 (5 bases). The CDR3 length is 12 residues. Germline V lookup: CDR1 LGHNA, CDR2 YSLEER. Trimming pared 4 bases from V and 13 bases from J, leaving 17 bases between. Written as DNA, the CDR3 is TGCGCCAGCAGCCTAAAGGCAGGGCCGATTTACTTC. This encodes CASSLKAGPIYF.

V gene TRBV9 combines with J gene TRBJ2-3; TRBD2 agrees at 7 bases. The CDR3 consists of 17 residues. The germline V gene has CDR1 SGDLS and CDR2 YYNGEE. With V trimmed by 1 base and J by 4 bases, 12 bases remained unmatched. This CDR3 reads CASSVWEGGRISDTQYF. The CDR3 region has the DNA TGTGCCAGCAGCGTATGGGAGGGAGGGCGAATTTCAGATACGCAGTATTTT.

Here the CDR3 DNA reads TGTGCCATCAGTGAGACTAGCGGGAGTGACTACGAGCAGTACTTC. Protein product: CAISETSGSDYEQYF. The chain links TRBV10-3 to TRBJ2-7, with 11 bases aligning to TRBD2. In germline, CDR1 is ENHRY, CDR2 SYGVKD. CDR3 length: 15 amino acids. Unmatched junction bases numbered 3, after V lost 2 bases and J lost 3 bases.

The chain is built from TRBV6-6 and TRBJ2-2, with TRBD2 as a possible D gene (5 bases). The V and J ends lost 2 bases and 4 bases respectively, with 11 bases between them. The CDR3 runs to 15 residues. Germline V lookup: CDR1 MNHNY, CDR2 SVGAGI (reference sequence). In nucleotides, the CDR3 is TGTGCCAGCAGTTACACGACTGGAGGCACCGGGGAGCTGTTTTTT. Its translation is CASSYTTGGTGELFF.

This chain connects TRBV4-3 to TRBJ1-5; D might be TRBD1 (6 bases). The germline CDR1 and CDR2 sequences are LGHNA and YSLEER. The V gene lost 0 bases and the J gene lost 0 bases, with 15 bases spanning the gap. The CDR3 consists of 18 residues. CDR3 sequence: CASSQDLQGRYSNQPQHF. The CDR3, as DNA: TGCGCCAGCAGCCAAGATCTACAGGGCCGTTATAGCAATCAGCCCCAGCATTTT.

The rearrangement uses TRBV9 and TRBJ2-7; D perhaps matches TRBD2 (6 bases). Germline V gives CDR1 SGDLS, CDR2 YYNGEE. The CDR3 is 15 residues long. V was trimmed by 4 bases and J by 3 bases, leaving 17 bases between them. For the CDR3, the DNA is TGTGCCAGCAGCTCAAGGGGTGGGACTGGCTACGAGCAGTACTTC. This sequence encodes CASSSRGGTGYEQYF.

The V and J genes are TRBV19 and TRBJ1-5; 7 bases line up with TRBD1. The CDR3 runs 14 residues. Looked up from germline, CDR1 is LNHDA and CDR2 is SQIVND (reference sequence). J lost 6 bases, V lost 7 bases, and 9 bases had no gene match. CDR3 sequence (DNA): TGTGCCAGTACACCCCTCAGGGGGACTCAGCCCCAGCATTTT. Translation: CASTPLRGTQPQHF.

A single count supports this clone. The rearrangement joins TRBV27 to TRBJ1-1; 7 nucleotides align to TRBD1. The V segment lost 5 bases and the J segment 11 bases; nucleotides outside the gene matches: 11. This CDR3 spans 13 amino acids. Germline V gene lookup returns CDR1 MNHEY and CDR2 SMNVEV (reference sequence). The CDR3: CASSLKDRAVAFF. CDR3 nucleotides: TGTGCCAGCAGTCTAAAAGACAGGGCAGTGGCTTTCTTT.

The J gene is TRBJ1-6, the V gene TRBV13; a weak D match, TRBD1 (6 bases). Germline lookup yields CDR1 PRHDT and CDR2 FYEKMQ (reference sequence). This CDR3 region has 14 residues. The V end lost 5 bases, the J end lost 8 bases, and 13 bases lay between the germline ends. CDR3 DNA sequence: TGTGCCAGCAGCCCCAACAGGGAAGATTCACCCCTCCACTTT. Translating it yields CASSPNREDSPLHF.

This chain connects TRBV5-6 to TRBJ1-2; 11 positions match TRBD1. J was trimmed by 8 bases and V by 0 bases; bases with no gene match: 12. From germline, CDR1 is SGHDT and CDR2 YYEEEE. The CDR3 is 17 amino acids. The CDR3 region is CASSLVWRTGGSRGYTF. CDR3 bases: TGTGCCAGCAGCTTGGTTTGGCGGACAGGGGGCTCGCGGGGCTACACCTTC.

This clone occurred a few times. V gene TRBV4-1 combines with J gene TRBJ2-1; 7 nucleotides line up with TRBD1. V shed 6 bases, J shed 3 bases, and the junction held 5 bases outside the gene matches. This CDR3 spans 14 amino acids. Looked up from germline, CDR1 is MGHRA and CDR2 is YSYEKL. CDR3 sequence reads: CASSADRDYNEQFF. The CDR3 region has the DNA TGCGCCAGCAGTGCCGACAGGGACTACAATGAGCAGTTCTTC.

V and J are TRBV5-4 and TRBJ2-7; 9 bases align to TRBD1. V was clipped by 0 bases and J by 2 bases; unmatched bases: 6. The CDR3 is 16 residues long. Germline CDR1 SGHNT, CDR2 YYREEE (reference sequence). In DNA, the CDR3 is TGTGCCAGCAGCTTGGCCGGGACAGGGAATACCTACGAGCAGTACTTC. As protein: CASSLAGTGNTYEQYF.

The gene calls are TRBV4-1 and TRBJ1-1; 11 bases match TRBD1. Germline V CDR1 and CDR2: MGHRA, YSYEKL. The trim removed 4 bases at V and 3 bases at J, leaving 7 bases unmatched. The CDR3 is made up of 16 amino acids. For the CDR3, the DNA is TGCGCCAGCAGCCCGTGGACAGGGGGCGAGGACACTGAAGCTTTCTTT. Amino acid sequence: CASSPWTGGEDTEAFF.

J is TRBJ2-3 and V is TRBV11-2, with D tentatively TRBD2 (6 bases). Germline V gene sequence: CDR1 SGHAT, CDR2 FQNNGV. The CDR3 is 17 residues long. V was trimmed by 2 bases and J by 1 base, leaving 16 bases between them. The CDR3 sequence is CASSLCSPRRGTDTQYF. Written as DNA, the CDR3 is TGTGCCAGCAGCTTATGCTCTCCAAGGAGGGGCACAGATACGCAGTATTTT.

This clone was seen more than once but under ten times. Distinct nucleotide sequences in the sample also encode this CDR3. This rearrangement joins TRBV30 to TRBJ1-5, with TRBD1 identical over 7 bases. CDR3 size: 13 residues. V shed 0 bases and J 4 bases; nucleotides not matched to a gene: 0. The germline gives CDR1 GTSNPN, CDR2 SVGIG (reference sequence). The CDR3 reads CAWSVQGNQPQHF. In DNA form, the CDR3 reads TGTGCCTGGAGTGTACAGGGGAATCAGCCCCAGCATTTT.

The rearrangement links TRBV15 to TRBJ2-5, with D maybe TRBD1 (6 bases). This CDR3 comprises 15 residues. Deletions cut 5 bases from V and 4 bases from J, with 17 bases between. Per the germline V gene, CDR1 is LNHNV and CDR2 is YYDKDF (reference sequence). The CDR3 region has the DNA TGTGCCACCAGCTTAAGAACAGGGTTCGGAGAGACCCAGTACTTC. Protein product: CATSLRTGFGETQYF.

The J gene is TRBJ2-2, the V gene TRBV2; TRBD1 agrees at 7 bases. The V gene end was trimmed by 6 bases and the J gene end by 5 bases; junction bases not matched to a gene: 6. Per the germline V gene, CDR1 is SNHLY and CDR2 is FYNNEI. This CDR3 has 14 amino acids. The CDR3 loop reads CASRNTGETGELFF. For the CDR3, the DNA is TGTGCCAGCAGGAATACAGGGGAGACCGGGGAGCTGTTTTTT. The entire variable domain, with the rest obtained from reference TRBV2 and TRBJ2-2, is as follows: EPEVTQTPSHQVTQMGQEVILRCVPISNHLYFYWYRQILGQKVEFLVSFYNNEISEKSEIFDDQFSVERPDGSNFTLKIRSTKLEDSAMYFCASRNTGETGELFFGEGSRLTVL.

The V call is TRBV5-8, the J call TRBJ1-5, with D perhaps matching TRBD1 (5 bases). The germline gives CDR1 SGHTS, CDR2 YDEGEE. V lost 4 bases, J lost 5 bases, and 19 bases lay in between. The CDR3 covers 16 residues. CDR3 DNA sequence: TGTGCCAGCAGCCCTAACAACAGGATAGGGGATCAGCCCCAGCATTTT. Its translation is CASSPNNRIGDQPQHF.

The V gene is TRBV5-1, the J gene TRBJ2-7; the D gene is possibly TRBD1 (5 bases). Trimming cost V 0 bases and J 2 bases, with 15 bases left between them. The CDR3 runs to 16 residues. CDR1 is SGHRS and CDR2 is YFSETQ in the germline V gene. CDR3 nucleotide sequence: TGCGCCAGCAGCTTGGAGGGAATACAGGCCCCCTACGAGCAGTACTTC. Translating it yields CASSLEGIQAPYEQYF.